The rows below give T cell receptor beta chains drawn from one sample of a study of early T cells in non-severe SARS-CoV-2 infection. TCRdb itself ran the 5' RACE reads through MiXCR, one entry per CDR3 protein. The sample lists 80,000 or so distinct CDR3 sequences; more than 12% were seen once. Sequenced input: whole blood. The receptors here all came from an adult who was a healthcare worker with PCR-confirmed SARS-CoV-2 infection or an uninfected control (not recorded which). CDR3s include the opening cysteine and the closing phenylalanine or tryptophan. The D gene is left open where the match is weak. Where a row states a size, it is once, few, many or the class of an expanded clone; other rows omit it.

>TRBD2|many|TRBV7-2|TRBJ2-1
TGTGCCAGCAGCTTAGGTGGCGCGGGAGGGCACAATGAGCAGTTCTTC
CASSLGGAGGHNEQFF
>TRBD2|few|TRBV6-2/TRBV6-3|TRBJ2-5
TGTGCCAGCAGTCCGAATAGCGGGGGCCAAGAGACCCAGTACTTC
CASSPNSGGQETQYF
>-|-|TRBV20-1|TRBJ2-1
TGCAGTGCTAGAGATTGGCTCACGGGTGAGCAGTTCTTC
CSARDWLTGEQFF
>-|many|TRBV7-9|TRBJ2-1
TGTGCCAGCAGCCCACTCCCCTGGCGGGGAGGCAATGAGCAGTTCTTC
CASSPLPWRGGNEQFF
>TRBD2|many|TRBV7-2|TRBJ2-7
TGTGCCAGCAGCTTAGTTCCGCGGGAGATTCGTGGTAGAGACTTC
CASSLVPREIRGRDF
>TRBD1|many|TRBV7-3|TRBJ2-5
TGTGCCAGCAGCTTAGGGACAGCACACCAAGAGACCCAGTACTTC
CASSLGTAHQETQYF
>-|many|TRBV11-2|TRBJ2-7
TGTGCCAGCAGCTTACGGCTAGGGGGCGAGCAGTACTTC
CASSLRLGGEQYF
>-|few|TRBV20-1|TRBJ2-4
TGCAGTGCTAGAGTCGGAAAGGGAGTCAACATTCAGTACTTC
CSARVGKGVNIQYF
>TRBD1|-|TRBV29-1|TRBJ2-3
TGCAGCGTGCATCCGGGACAGGGGGCGTGGGATACGCAGTATTTT
CSVHPGQGAWDTQYF
>TRBD2|-|TRBV25-1|TRBJ2-7
TGTGCCAGCAGCCAAAAAAGGGGGCTACTAGCGGGAGGACCCTACGAGCAGTACTTC
CASSQKRGLLAGGPYEQYF
>-|few|TRBV14|TRBJ2-7
TGTGCCAGCAGCATATCTCCCCCCAGAGGAGAGCAGTACTTC
CASSISPPRGEQYF
>TRBD2|many|TRBV4-1|TRBJ2-4
TGCGCCAGCAGCCAGGGACTAGCTGCGGACATTCAGTACTTC
CASSQGLAADIQYF
>-|few|TRBV19|TRBJ2-1
TGTGCCAGCAAAAAGTACAATGAGCAGTTCTTC
CASKKYNEQFF
>TRBD1|many|TRBV10-1|TRBJ2-3
TGCGCCAGTTCGGACAGGGGAAGAACCAGCGATACGCAGTATTTT
CASSDRGRTSDTQYF
>-|many|TRBV30|TRBJ2-1
TGTGCCTGGAGTGTACTCGGGGGTAATGAGCAGTTCTTC
CAWSVLGGNEQFF
>-|many|TRBV5-1|TRBJ2-5
TGCGCCAGCAGCAGAGATGGGGAAGAGACCCAGTACTTC
CASSRDGEETQYF
>-|-|TRBV7-2|TRBJ1-4
TGTGCCAGCAGCTTCCAGCAGGGGAATGAAAAACTGTTTTTT
CASSFQQGNEKLFF
>-|few|TRBV11-2|TRBJ2-1
TGTGCCAGCAGCCCGGGCGGCAGGGGCTCCTACAATGAGCAGTTCTTC
CASSPGGRGSYNEQFF
>TRBD2|few|TRBV11-3|TRBJ2-1
TGTGCCAGCAGCTTAGATCTAGCGGGAGGCTCCTACAATGAGCAGTTCTTC
CASSLDLAGGSYNEQFF
>-|-|TRBV12-3/TRBV12-4|TRBJ1-2
TGTGCCAGCAGTGGGGCACAGGGTCCCTATGGCTACACCTTC
CASSGAQGPYGYTF
>-|-|TRBV7-3|TRBJ2-1
TGTGCCAGCAGCCCCCAACCCTCGAGCTCCTACAATGAGCAGTTCTTC
CASSPQPSSSYNEQFF
>-|many|TRBV12-5|TRBJ2-1
TGTGCTAGTGGTCCAGGGTCGGCTTCCTACAATGAGCAGTTCTTC
CASGPGSASYNEQFF
>-|many|TRBV5-5|TRBJ1-2
TGTGCCAGCAGCTTGGGTCACGAAGGCTACACCTTC
CASSLGHEGYTF
>TRBD1|-|TRBV29-1|TRBJ2-5
TGCAGCGTAACAGGGGGCTGGGAGACCCAGTACTTC
CSVTGGWETQYF
>-|few|TRBV12-3/TRBV12-4|TRBJ1-1
TGTGCCAGCAGTCCGGGGGGGGGGACTGAAGCTTTCTTT
CASSPGGGTEAFF
>TRBD2|few|TRBV19|TRBJ2-5
TGTGCCAGTAGTTCTAGCGGGGGGCCTGAGAAGACCCAGTACTTC
CASSSSGGPEKTQYF
>-|-|TRBV6-5|TRBJ2-1
TGTGCCAGCAGTCACCGGGTCGGCTACAATGAGCAGTTCTTC
CASSHRVGYNEQFF
>-|many|TRBV5-1|TRBJ1-1
TGCGCCAGCAGCTTGATTTCAGGACAGAACACTGAAGCTTTCTTT
CASSLISGQNTEAFF
>-|few|TRBV20-1|TRBJ1-1
TGCAGTGCTAGAGATGGACAGCACACCACTGAAGCTTTCTTT
CSARDGQHTTEAFF
>-|many|TRBV2|TRBJ2-5
TGTGCCAGCACGGCGCCGATCCAAGAGACCCAGTACTTC
CASTAPIQETQYF
>TRBD1|many|TRBV7-6|TRBJ1-3
TGTGCCAGCAGGCCTACAGGGGGCTCTGGAAACACCATATATTTT
CASRPTGGSGNTIYF
>TRBD2|few|TRBV7-9|TRBJ2-7
TGTGCCAGCAGCTTAGGAGGGCCTAGCGGGAGTAGAGAGCAGTACTTC
CASSLGGPSGSREQYF
>-|medium-sized|TRBV2|TRBJ2-3
TGTGCCAGCAGTGAAGCGGGGGAAGCCACAGATACGCAGTATTTT
CASSEAGEATDTQYF
>TRBD1|few|TRBV10-2|TRBJ2-7
TGCGCCAGCAGCGATACCGGGACAGGGCGCTACGAGCAGTACTTC
CASSDTGTGRYEQYF
>-|few|TRBV3-2|TRBJ2-3
TGTGCCAGCAGCCAAGCTCCGGCCCGGAGCACAGATACGCAGTATTTT
CASSQAPARSTDTQYF
>-|-|TRBV5-1|TRBJ2-3
TGCGCCAGCAGCTTGTTCCGGGGTTCCCAACTCGGTACGCAGTATTTT
CASSLFRGSQLGTQYF
>-|-|TRBV9|TRBJ2-2
TGTGCCAGCAGCGTACCCTTGAACACCGGGGAGCTGTTTTTT
CASSVPLNTGELFF
>TRBD2|-|TRBV3-1|TRBJ2-3
TGTGCCAGCAGCCCATTACTAGCGGGACGCACAGATACGCAGTATTTT
CASSPLLAGRTDTQYF
>-|many|TRBV12-3/TRBV12-4|TRBJ2-6
TGTGCCAGCAGGTCCCCGGGATCTGGGGCCAACGTCCTGACTTTC
CASRSPGSGANVLTF
>TRBD2|-|TRBV6-6|TRBJ2-2
TGTGCCAGCAGTTACCCCGGGGGTAGCGGGGCCACCGGGGAGCTGTTTTTT
CASSYPGGSGATGELFF